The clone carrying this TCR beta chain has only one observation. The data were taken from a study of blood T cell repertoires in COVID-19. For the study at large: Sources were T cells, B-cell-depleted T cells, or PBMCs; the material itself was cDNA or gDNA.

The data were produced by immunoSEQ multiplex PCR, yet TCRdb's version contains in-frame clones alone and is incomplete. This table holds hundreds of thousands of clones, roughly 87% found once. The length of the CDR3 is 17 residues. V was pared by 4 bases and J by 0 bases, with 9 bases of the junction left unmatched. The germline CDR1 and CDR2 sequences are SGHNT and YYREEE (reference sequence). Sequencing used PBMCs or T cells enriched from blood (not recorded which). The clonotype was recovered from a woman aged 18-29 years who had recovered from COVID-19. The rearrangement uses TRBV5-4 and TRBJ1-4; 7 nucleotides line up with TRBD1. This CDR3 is CASSISQGRTTNEKLFF. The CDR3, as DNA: TGTGCCAGCAGCATATCACAGGGGCGGACAACTAATGAAAAACTGTTTTTT.